This TCR beta chain was observed in a study of monozygotic twins with inflammatory bowel disease (dated by TCRdb to about 2019). Study-wide context: The complete study included about 28 monozygotic twin pairs: 19 IBD-discordant Danish pairs and nine German pairs, of which four were IBD-concordant and five were IBD-discordant. The search for disease-associated traits relied mainly on comparing IBD patients with their genetically identical healthy co-twins within discordant pairs. Each individual had, on average, about 151 000 unique TCRalpha sequences and 181 000 unique TCRbeta sequences available for analysis. The research as a whole found: Repertoire similarity did not differ between concordant and discordant twins, which could be due to limited statistical power. Fewer clonotypes were shared with other individuals by IBD patients than by healthy twins, most markedly in patients showing signs of disease activity. Distinction between different T cell subtypes could not be achieved in the analysis. No single strong signal or clonotype linked to IBD turned up in the results, so the idea that one exists was not supported. Because patients were on differing immunosuppressive treatments, the repertoires may have picked up extra background noise and inter-individual variability. A decrease in TCRbeta repertoire diversity, as measured by inverse Simpson index, was observed in IBD patients compared with their healthy co-twins.

From each donor, an approximately 2.3 ml peripheral blood sample was drawn into PAXgene tubes and stored at -80 degrees C. Total RNA was isolated from whole blood with the PAXgene blood miRNA kit on an automated QIAcube, without T cell sorting. Peripheral blood from monozygotic twin pairs concordant or discordant for inflammatory bowel disease was subjected to deep TCRalpha and TCRbeta repertoire profiling with unique molecular barcoding. Smoking habits were recorded for all twin pairs, with individuals classified as current, former or never smokers. CDR3 length: 14 amino acids, cysteine to phenylalanine. No DNA accompanies this entry. The germline V gene (reference sequence) provides CDR1 DFQATT and CDR2 SNEGSKA. Preparation of the library involved 5' RACE. The input for every TCR library was roughly 3,200 ng of total RNA. For each sample, cDNA was synthesized in eight separate reactions using SMARTScribe reverse transcriptase. During cDNA synthesis, template switching introduced unique molecular identifiers that contained a 6-nucleotide sample barcode. TCRalpha and TCRbeta cDNA was amplified in two nested PCRs of around 15 and 10 cycles, and bead purification was carried out after each PCR. Before amplification, the cDNA was treated with uracil DNA-glycosylase and purified using the QIAquick PCR purification kit. In the second PCR, Illumina TruSeq-compatible adapters and sample-specific barcodes were added. TapeStation and Qubit were used to check library quality and concentration, and 4.5 to 6.5 ng of each library was pooled. Sequencing of the pooled libraries was done on an Illumina HiSeq2500 single-index Rapid Run using custom sequencing primers and 2 x 100 bp reads. The study's own analysis went as follows. PCR and sequencing errors were corrected by UMI-based consensus assembly using MiGEC version 1.2.6. MiXCR version 2.1.1 handled V(D)J alignment, clonotype assembly and CDR3 extraction. To normalise gene usage, clonotype sharing and MAIT/NKT TCR abundance, the top 1000, 10 000 and 20 000 clonotypes in each sample were analysed. After downsampling to 27 000 UMIs, diversity was calculated as the inverse Simpson index using the vegan R package. Paired Mann-Whitney U tests were applied to discordant twin pairs, and Benjamini-Hochberg correction was used for multiple testing. Following reprocessing of the reads by TCRdb, the data hold one row per CDR3 protein sequence and no DNA is available. The V and J calls and clone size come from TCRdb's table, not from the authors' own analysis. The sample's table lists a count of tens of thousands of distinct CDR3 sequences. The ten largest clones take up approximately 7% of the sample.

Remarks on this clonotype: Its antigen remains unidentified.

The V gene is TRBV20-1 and the J gene is TRBJ2-1; TCRdb selects TRBD1, and the lack of DNA leaves this call unchecked. This TCR derives from a human donor with ulcerative colitis or Crohn's disease, or a healthy co-twin of an affected twin (not recorded which). The specimen was blood. The CDR3 protein is CSARQGQDYNEQFF.